The clone carrying this T cell receptor (beta chain) appeared a few times. The sample belongs to a study of blood T cell repertoires in COVID-19. About the study: Nucleic acid was either cDNA or gDNA, and it came from T cells, B-cell-depleted T cells, or PBMCs.

The method was immunoSEQ multiplex PCR; TCRdb's version includes in-frame clones alone and lacks a portion of them. The top ten clones hold approximately 2% of a sample with 200,000 to 250,000 clones, under 85% of them seen once. The age range of participants was 18 to 89 years, with residence in about two dozen US areas. Participants had their cohort set by participant-reported clinical history. Recovered status applied to Cohort 3 donors who had two consecutive negative PCRs. It also applied to those with clearance or with symptom resolution. V shed 4 bases and J 4 bases; nucleotides not matched to a gene: 6. CDR3 length: 15 amino acids. The germline gives CDR1 SGHTA, CDR2 FQGNSA.

The sample taken for sequencing was PBMCs or T cells enriched from blood (not recorded which). The sequence came from a man aged 55 to 69 who had recovered from COVID-19. The chain uses TRBV7-2 and TRBJ1-1; the match to TRBD1 covers 10 bases. CDR3 sequence: CASSSDRGSSTEAFF. Written as DNA, the CDR3 is TGTGCCAGCAGCTCGGACAGGGGGTCGTCCACTGAAGCTTTCTTT.